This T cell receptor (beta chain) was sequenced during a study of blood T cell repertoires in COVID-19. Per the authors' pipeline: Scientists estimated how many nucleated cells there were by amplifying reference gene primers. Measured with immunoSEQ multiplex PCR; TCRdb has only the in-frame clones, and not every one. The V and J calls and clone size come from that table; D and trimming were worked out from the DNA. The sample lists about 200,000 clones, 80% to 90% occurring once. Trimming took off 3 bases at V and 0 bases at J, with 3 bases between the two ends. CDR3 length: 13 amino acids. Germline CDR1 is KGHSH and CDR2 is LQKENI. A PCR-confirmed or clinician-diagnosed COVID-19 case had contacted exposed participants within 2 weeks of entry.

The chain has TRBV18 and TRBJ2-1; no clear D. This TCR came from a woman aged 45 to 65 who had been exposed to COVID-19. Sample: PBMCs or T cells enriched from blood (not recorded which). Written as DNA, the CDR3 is TGTGCCAGCTCACCCGGCTCCTACAATGAGCAGTTCTTC. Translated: CASSPGSYNEQFF.